The rows below give T cell receptor beta chains drawn from one sample of a study of PD-L1 blockade in urothelial cancer. The table came from immunoSEQ multiplex PCR; TCRdb's copy has only in-frame clones and leaves some out. Of about 32,000 clones in the sample, approximately 34% are singletons; the top ten hold just under 9%. The sequences come from tumor tissue, collected before atezolizumab (anti-PD-L1) treatment. Source of these receptors: a man between 60 and 75 years old with urothelial cancer. Both conserved end residues are part of each CDR3. D genes are given only for firm matches. Expanded clones get a size class; other rows say once, few or many, or leave the size out.

v_call,clone_size,j_call,d_call,cdr3_nt,cdr3_aa
TRBV6-8,.,TRBJ1-1,.,TGTGCCAGCAGGTCGGGAGGATTGAACACTGAAGCTTTCTTT,CASRSGGLNTEAFF
TRBV7-1,few,TRBJ2-1,TRBD1,TGTGCCAGCAGCCCCAAAACAGGGGTATCCTACAATGAGCAGTTCTTC,CASSPKTGVSYNEQFF
TRBV9,few,TRBJ2-6,.,TGTGCCAGCAGAGAAACTGGGGCCAACGTCCTGACTTTC,CASRETGANVLTF
TRBV9,.,TRBJ2-2,.,TGTGCCAGCAGCGTAGCAGTCACCACCGGGGAGCTGTTTTTT,CASSVAVTTGELFF
TRBV6-8,few,TRBJ2-7,TRBD1,TGTGCCAGCAGTTACACCCGAGGGACAGGCCACTACGAGCAGTACTTC,CASSYTRGTGHYEQYF
TRBV6-8,few,TRBJ2-1,.,TGTGCCAGCAGTACATCCAGGACAGCCAACAATGAGCAGTTCTTC,CASSTSRTANNEQFF
TRBV6-8,few,TRBJ1-5,TRBD1,TGTGCCAGCAAGACAGGGGGCAATCAGCCCCAGCATTTT,CASKTGGNQPQHF
TRBV11-3,few,TRBJ1-3,TRBD1,TGTGCCAGCAAAGGACAGGGGGGCGGAAACACCATATATTTT,CASKGQGGGNTIYF
TRBV11-3,few,TRBJ2-3,TRBD1,TGTGCCAGCAGCTCAAAGTCGCAGGGGGAAGATACGCAGTATTTT,CASSSKSQGEDTQYF
TRBV14,.,TRBJ2-5,.,TGTGCCAGCAGCCAACCTTCCGGGGTGGAGACCCAGTACTTC,CASSQPSGVETQYF
TRBV18,.,TRBJ2-7,.,TGTGCCAGCTCTAGGTGGACGGACTATTCCTACGAGCAGTACTTC,CASSRWTDYSYEQYF
TRBV29-1,once,TRBJ2-7,TRBD1,TGCAGCGTTGTGACAGGGAGAAGCTCCTACGAGCAGTACTTC,CSVVTGRSSYEQYF
TRBV12-5,few,TRBJ2-7,TRBD1,TGTGCTAGTGGTTTGCCTACCCAACCTGGGCAGGGGGTGCTATACGAGCAGTACTTC,CASGLPTQPGQGVLYEQYF
TRBV5-1,few,TRBJ2-1,.,TGCGCCAGTAATGGGGCTAGCCCCTACAATGAGCAGTTCTTC,CASNGASPYNEQFF
TRBV10-3,few,TRBJ1-1,.,TGTGCCATCAGTGATGGTTCAGGGATGAACACTGAAGCTTTCTTT,CAISDGSGMNTEAFF
TRBV19,.,TRBJ1-6,.,TGTGCCAGTAGTTCGACGCAGACCTATAATTCACCCCTCCACTTT,CASSSTQTYNSPLHF
TRBV29-1,.,TRBJ2-3,TRBD1,TGCAGCGTTCGAAGACAGGGGGGTAGTGCAGATACGCAGTATTTT,CSVRRQGGSADTQYF
TRBV28,.,TRBJ1-5,.,TGTGCCAGCAGCCTTAAGCCGGGCCTCCCCCAGCATTTT,CASSLKPGLPQHF